This T cell receptor beta chain stems from a study of CD8+CD57+ T cells in acquired aplastic anemia. Across the study: Sorted CD4+ and CD8+ cell DNA averaged approximately 3.2 ug. Broader study findings: The study identified 25 to 30 CD8+ CDR3 sequences shared by patients and controls. Patients and healthy controls showed no significant CD8+ Simpson's diversity difference.

The patients chosen for sequencing had shown expansion of CD8+CD57+ cells (detected by flow cytometry). Regarding this clonotype: The antigen is not known. Given a much more abundant clone one base away, this may be a read error.

The TCR beta profiling, which covered VDJ combination and CDR3 sequence, was carried out using genomic DNA as the template. TCRdb processed the reads anew with MiXCR; each CDR3 protein has one entry. The profile covers some 170,000 distinct CDR3 sequences, with under 55% appearing a single time and more than 0.95% taken by the ten largest. This TCR came from a human donor with aplastic anemia. The material sequenced was sorted CD4+, CD8+, or CD8+CD57+ T cells (not recorded which) from PBMCs.

The CDR3 DNA sequence: TGTGCCAGCAGTTTCCCCGGGGTCGGGGATGAGCAGTTCTTC. This gives the protein CASSFPGVGDEQFF. The chain employs TRBV2 and TRBJ2-1; D is possibly TRBD2 (5 bases). This CDR3 has 14 amino acids. V shed 5 bases and J shed 8 bases, with 16 bases lying between them. Germline CDR1 reads SNHLY; CDR2 reads FYNNEI.